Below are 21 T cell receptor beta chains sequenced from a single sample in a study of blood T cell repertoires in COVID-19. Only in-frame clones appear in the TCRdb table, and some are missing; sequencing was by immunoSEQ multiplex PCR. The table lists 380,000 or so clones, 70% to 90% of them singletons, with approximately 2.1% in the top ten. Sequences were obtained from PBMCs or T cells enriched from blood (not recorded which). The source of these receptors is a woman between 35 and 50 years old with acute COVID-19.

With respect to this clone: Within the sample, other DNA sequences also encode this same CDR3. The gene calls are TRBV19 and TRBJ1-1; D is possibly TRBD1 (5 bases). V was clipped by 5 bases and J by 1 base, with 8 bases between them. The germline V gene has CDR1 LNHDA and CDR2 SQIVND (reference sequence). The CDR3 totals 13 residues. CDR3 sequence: CASSGRGNTEAFF. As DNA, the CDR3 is TGTGCCAGTAGTGGAAGGGGGAACACTGAAGCTTTCTTT.

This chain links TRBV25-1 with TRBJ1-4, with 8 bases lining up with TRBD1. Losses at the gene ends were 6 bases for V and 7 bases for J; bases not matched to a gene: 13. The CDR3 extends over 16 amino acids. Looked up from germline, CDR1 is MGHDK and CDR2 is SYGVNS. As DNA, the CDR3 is TGTGCCAGCAGCGAGACCAGTCCAGGGGGCTTTGAAAAACTGTTTTTT. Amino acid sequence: CASSETSPGGFEKLFF.

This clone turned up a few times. In nucleotides, the CDR3 is TGTGCCAGCTCACCCGGACAGGGTTTCACCGGGGAGCTGTTTTTT. Translated: CASSPGQGFTGELFF. The V call is TRBV18, the J call TRBJ2-2, with 8 positions matching TRBD1. The V gene end was trimmed by 3 bases and the J gene end by 4 bases; junction bases not matched to a gene: 4. CDR1 is KGHSH and CDR2 is LQKENI in the germline V gene. The CDR3 is 15 residues long.

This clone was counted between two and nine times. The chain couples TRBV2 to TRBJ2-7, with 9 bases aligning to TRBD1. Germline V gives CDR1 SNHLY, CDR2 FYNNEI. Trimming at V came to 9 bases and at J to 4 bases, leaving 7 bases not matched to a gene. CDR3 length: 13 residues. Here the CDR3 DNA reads TGTGCCAGGTCCGGGACAGGGCTTTACGAGCAGTACTTC. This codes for CARSGTGLYEQYF.

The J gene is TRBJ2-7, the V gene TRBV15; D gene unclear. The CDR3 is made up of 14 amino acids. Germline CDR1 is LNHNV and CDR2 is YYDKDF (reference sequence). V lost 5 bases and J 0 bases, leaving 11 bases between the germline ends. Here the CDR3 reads CATSEQRSSYEQYF. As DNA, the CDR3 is TGTGCCACCAGCGAGCAAAGGAGCTCCTACGAGCAGTACTTC.

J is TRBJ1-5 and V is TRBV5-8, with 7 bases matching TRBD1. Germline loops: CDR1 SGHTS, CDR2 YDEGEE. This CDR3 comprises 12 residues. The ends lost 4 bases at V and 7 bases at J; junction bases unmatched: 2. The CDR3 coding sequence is TGTGCCAGCAGCAGAGGGGGCCAGCCCCAGCATTTT. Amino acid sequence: CASSRGGQPQHF. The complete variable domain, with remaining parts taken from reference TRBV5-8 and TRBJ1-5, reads EAGVTQSPTHLIKTRGQQATLRCSPISGHTSVYWYQQALGLGLQFLLWYDEGEERNRGNFPPRFSGRQFPNYSSELNVNALELEDSALYLCASSRGGQPQHFGDGTRLSIL.

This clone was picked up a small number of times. CDR3 region: CASSAQGGQPQHF. CDR3 DNA sequence: TGTGCCAGCAGCGCTCAGGGGGGACAGCCCCAGCATTTT. The chain joins TRBV7-8 to TRBJ1-5, with 7 bases lining up with TRBD1. V shed 5 bases, J shed 7 bases, and the junction held 5 bases outside the gene matches. CDR3 size: 13 residues. CDR1 is SGHVS and CDR2 is FQNEAQ in the germline V gene.

This CDR3 reads CASSEASGGALETQYF. CDR3 coding DNA: TGTGCCAGCAGTGAGGCTAGCGGGGGGGCCTTGGAGACCCAGTACTTC. The genes are TRBV2 and TRBJ2-5; 12 bases map to TRBD2. V trimming: 3 bases; J trimming: 5 bases; junction bases outside the gene matches: 7. The CDR3 totals 16 residues. Germline loops: CDR1 SNHLY, CDR2 FYNNEI.

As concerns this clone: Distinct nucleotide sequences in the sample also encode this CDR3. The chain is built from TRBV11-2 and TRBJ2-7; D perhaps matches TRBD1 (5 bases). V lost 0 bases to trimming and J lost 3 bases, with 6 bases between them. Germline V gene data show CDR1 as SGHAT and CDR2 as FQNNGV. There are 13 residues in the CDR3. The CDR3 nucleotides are TGTGCCAGCAGCTTAGACAGGGACTACGAGCAGTACTTC. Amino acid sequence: CASSLDRDYEQYF.

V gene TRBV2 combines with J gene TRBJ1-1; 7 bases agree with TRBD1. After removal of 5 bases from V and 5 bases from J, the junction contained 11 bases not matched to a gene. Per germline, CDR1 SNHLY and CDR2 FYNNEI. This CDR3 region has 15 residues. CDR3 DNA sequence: TGTGCCAGCAGTACGACAGGGTTGGTAGGGACTGAAGCTTTCTTT. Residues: CASSTTGLVGTEAFF.

Here the CDR3 DNA reads TGTGCCAGCAGCTTAGAACCCAGGGTGGGGGAGCAGTACTTC. This translates into CASSLEPRVGEQYF. This chain links TRBV11-2 with TRBJ2-7, with D perhaps TRBD1 (5 bases). This CDR3 region has 14 residues. Germline CDR1 SGHAT, CDR2 FQNNGV. V gave up 0 bases and J gave up 7 bases, with 13 bases separating them.

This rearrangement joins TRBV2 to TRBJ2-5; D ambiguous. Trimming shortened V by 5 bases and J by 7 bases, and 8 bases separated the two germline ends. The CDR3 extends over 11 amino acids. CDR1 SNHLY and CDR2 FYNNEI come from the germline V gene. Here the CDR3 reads CASSKTGTQYF. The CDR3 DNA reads TGTGCCAGCAGTAAAACCGGGACCCAGTACTTC.

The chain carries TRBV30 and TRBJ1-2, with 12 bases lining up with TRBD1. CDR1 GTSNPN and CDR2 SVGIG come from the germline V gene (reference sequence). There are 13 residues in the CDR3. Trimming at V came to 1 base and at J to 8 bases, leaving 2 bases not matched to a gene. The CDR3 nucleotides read TGTGCCTGGAGTGGGGGACAGGGGGCAGGCTACACCTTC. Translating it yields CAWSGGQGAGYTF.

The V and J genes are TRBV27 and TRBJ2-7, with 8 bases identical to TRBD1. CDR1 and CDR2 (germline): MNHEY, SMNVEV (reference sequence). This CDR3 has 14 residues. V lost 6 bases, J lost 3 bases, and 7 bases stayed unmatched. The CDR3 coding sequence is TGTGCCAGCAGGGATACAGGGGGTGGCTACGAGCAGTACTTC. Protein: CASRDTGGGYEQYF.

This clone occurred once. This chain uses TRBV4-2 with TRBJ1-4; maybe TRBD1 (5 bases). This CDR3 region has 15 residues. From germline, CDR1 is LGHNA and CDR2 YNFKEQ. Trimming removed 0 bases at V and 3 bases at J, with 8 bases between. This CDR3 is CASSQDSGSNEKLFF. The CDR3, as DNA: TGTGCCAGCAGCCAAGACTCAGGGTCTAATGAAAAACTGTTTTTT.

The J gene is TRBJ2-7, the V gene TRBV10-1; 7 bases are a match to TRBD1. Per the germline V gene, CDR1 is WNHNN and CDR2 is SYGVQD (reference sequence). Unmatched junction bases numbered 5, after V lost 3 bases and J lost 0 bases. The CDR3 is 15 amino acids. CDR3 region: CASSDQGEISYEQYF. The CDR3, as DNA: TGCGCCAGCAGTGATCAGGGGGAGATCTCCTACGAGCAGTACTTC.

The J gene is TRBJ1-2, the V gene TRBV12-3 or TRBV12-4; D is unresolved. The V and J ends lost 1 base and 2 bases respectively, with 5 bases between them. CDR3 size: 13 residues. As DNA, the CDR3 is TGTGCCAGCAGTTTAGAACGGAACTATGGCTACACCTTC. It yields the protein CASSLERNYGYTF.

The CDR3: CASSMGQQKNIQYF. CDR3 coding DNA: TGTGCCAGCAGTATGGGACAGCAAAAAAACATTCAGTACTTC. The rearrangement links TRBV2 to TRBJ2-4, with 7 bases that match TRBD1. With 5 bases clipped from V and 4 bases from J, the junction kept 5 bases outside the gene matches. The CDR3 length is 14 residues. CDR1 is SNHLY, CDR2 FYNNEI, per germline. Filled out from reference TRBV2 and TRBJ2-4, the complete variable domain reads EPEVTQTPSHQVTQMGQEVILRCVPISNHLYFYWYRQILGQKVEFLVSFYNNEISEKSEIFDDQFSVERPDGSNFTLKIRSTKLEDSAMYFCASSMGQQKNIQYFGAGTRLSVL.

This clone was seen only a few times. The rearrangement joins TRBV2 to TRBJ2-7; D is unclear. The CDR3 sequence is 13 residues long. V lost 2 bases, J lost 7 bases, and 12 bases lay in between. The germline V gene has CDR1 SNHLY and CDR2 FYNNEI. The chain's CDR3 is CASSERPTEEQYF. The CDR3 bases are TGTGCCAGCAGTGAACGGCCCACGGAGGAGCAGTACTTC.

DNA for the CDR3: TGTGCCAGCAGCAAAGCGGCCGAATACGAGCAGTACTTC. Encoded protein: CASSKAAEYEQYF. This chain joins TRBV21-1 and TRBJ2-7; TRBD1, as called in the table, went unchecked against the DNA. TRBV21-1 is marked as a pseudogene. The CDR3 sequence is 13 residues long.

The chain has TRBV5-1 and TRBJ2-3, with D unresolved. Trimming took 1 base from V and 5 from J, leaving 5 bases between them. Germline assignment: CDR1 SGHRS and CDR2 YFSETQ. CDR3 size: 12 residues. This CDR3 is CASSLNLDTQYF. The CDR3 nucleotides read TGCGCCAGCAGCTTGAACTTAGATACGCAGTATTTT.